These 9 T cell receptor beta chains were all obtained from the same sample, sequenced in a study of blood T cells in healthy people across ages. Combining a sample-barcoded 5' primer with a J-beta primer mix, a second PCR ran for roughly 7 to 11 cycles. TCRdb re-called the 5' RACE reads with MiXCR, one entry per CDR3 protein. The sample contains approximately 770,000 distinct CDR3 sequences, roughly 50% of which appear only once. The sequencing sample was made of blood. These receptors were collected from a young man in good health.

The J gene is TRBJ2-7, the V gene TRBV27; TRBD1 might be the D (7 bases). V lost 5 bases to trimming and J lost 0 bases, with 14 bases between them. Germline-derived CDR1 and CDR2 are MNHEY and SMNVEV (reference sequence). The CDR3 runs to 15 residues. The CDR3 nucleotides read TGTGCCAGCAGTCCTCGCGGGACAGACTCCTACGAGCAGTACTTC. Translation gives CASSPRGTDSYEQYF.

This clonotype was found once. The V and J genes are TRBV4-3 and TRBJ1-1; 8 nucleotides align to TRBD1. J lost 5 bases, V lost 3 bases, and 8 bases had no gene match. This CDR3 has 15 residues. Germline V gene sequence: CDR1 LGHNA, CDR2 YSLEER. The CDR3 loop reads CASSQVGQGRTEAFF. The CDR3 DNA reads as TGCGCCAGCAGCCAGGTTGGACAGGGAAGGACTGAAGCTTTCTTT.

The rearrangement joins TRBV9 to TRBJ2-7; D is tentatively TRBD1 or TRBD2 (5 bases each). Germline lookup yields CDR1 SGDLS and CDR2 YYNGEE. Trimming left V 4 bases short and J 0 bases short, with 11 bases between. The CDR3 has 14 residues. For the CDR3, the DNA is TGTGCCAGCAGCAACTGGGACGACTCCTACGAGCAGTACTTC. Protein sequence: CASSNWDDSYEQYF.

The CDR3 spells CASSPTGRGEEGNTIYF. Here the CDR3 DNA reads TGTGCCAGCAGCCCTACTGGACGAGGAGAAGAGGGAAACACCATATATTTT. The chain links TRBV7-9 to TRBJ1-3; D uncertain. The CDR3 is 17 amino acids. V was clipped by 5 bases and J by 4 bases, with 21 bases between them. The V gene's germline CDR1 is SEHNR and CDR2 FQNEAQ (reference sequence). The whole variable domain, remainder taken from reference TRBV7-9 and TRBJ1-3, is DTGVSQNPRHKITKRGQNVTFRCDPISEHNRLYWYRQTLGQGPEFLTYFQNEAQLEKSRLLSDRFSAERPKGSFSTLEIQRTEQGDSAMYLCASSPTGRGEEGNTIYFGEGSWLTVV.

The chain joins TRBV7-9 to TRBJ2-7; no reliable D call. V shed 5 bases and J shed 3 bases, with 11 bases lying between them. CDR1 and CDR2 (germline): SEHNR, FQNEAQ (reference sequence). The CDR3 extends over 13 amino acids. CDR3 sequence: CASSKPTSYEQYF. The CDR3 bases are TGTGCCAGCAGCAAACCGACAAGCTACGAGCAGTACTTC.

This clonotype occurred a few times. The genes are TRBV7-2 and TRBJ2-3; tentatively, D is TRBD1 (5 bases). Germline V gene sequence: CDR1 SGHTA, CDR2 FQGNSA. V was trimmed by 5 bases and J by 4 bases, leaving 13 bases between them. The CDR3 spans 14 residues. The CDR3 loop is CASSPWGWADTQYF. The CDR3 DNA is TGTGCCAGCAGCCCCTGGGGCTGGGCAGATACGCAGTATTTT.

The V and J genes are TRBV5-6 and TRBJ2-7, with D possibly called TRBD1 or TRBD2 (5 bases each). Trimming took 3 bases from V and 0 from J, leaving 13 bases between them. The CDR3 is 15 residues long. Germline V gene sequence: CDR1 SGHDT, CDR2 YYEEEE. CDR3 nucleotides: TGTGCCAGCAGCTACCCCGGGACCCTCTCCTACGAGCAGTACTTC. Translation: CASSYPGTLSYEQYF.

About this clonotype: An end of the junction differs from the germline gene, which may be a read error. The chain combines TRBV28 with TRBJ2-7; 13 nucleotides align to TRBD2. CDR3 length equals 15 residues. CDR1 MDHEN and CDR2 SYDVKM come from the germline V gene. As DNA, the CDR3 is TGTGCCAGCGGTTTTGGGACTAGCGGGACCTACGAGCAGTACTTC. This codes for CASGFGTSGTYEQYF.

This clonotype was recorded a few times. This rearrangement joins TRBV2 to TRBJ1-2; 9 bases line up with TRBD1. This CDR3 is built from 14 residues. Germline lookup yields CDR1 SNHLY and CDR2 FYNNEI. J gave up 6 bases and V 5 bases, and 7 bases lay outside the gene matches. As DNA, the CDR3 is TGTGCCAGCAGTCGTACAGGGGGCGTTGATGGCTACACCTTC. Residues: CASSRTGGVDGYTF.